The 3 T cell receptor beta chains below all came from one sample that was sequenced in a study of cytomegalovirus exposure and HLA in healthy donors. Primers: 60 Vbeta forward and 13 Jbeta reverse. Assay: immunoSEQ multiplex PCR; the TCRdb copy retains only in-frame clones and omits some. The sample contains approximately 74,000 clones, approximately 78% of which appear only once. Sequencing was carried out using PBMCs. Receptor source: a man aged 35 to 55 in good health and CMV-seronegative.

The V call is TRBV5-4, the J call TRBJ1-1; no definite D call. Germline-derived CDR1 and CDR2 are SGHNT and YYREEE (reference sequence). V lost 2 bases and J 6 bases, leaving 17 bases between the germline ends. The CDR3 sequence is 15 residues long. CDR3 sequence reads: CASSLSRNLAPEAFF. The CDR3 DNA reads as TGTGCCAGCAGCTTATCCCGAAATCTGGCACCTGAAGCTTTCTTT.

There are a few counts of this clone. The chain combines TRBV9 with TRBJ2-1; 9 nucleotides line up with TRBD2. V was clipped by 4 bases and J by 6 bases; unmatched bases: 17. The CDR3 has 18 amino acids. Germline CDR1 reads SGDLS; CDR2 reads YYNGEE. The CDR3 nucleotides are TGTGCCAGCAGCCCGAGGACAGGAGGGACTAGCTTTCCCAATGAGCAGTTCTTC. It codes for CASSPRTGGTSFPNEQFF.

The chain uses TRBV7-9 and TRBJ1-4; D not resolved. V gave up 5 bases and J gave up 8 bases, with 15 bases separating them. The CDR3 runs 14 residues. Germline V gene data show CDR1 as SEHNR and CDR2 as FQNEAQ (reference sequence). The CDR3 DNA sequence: TGTGCCAGCAGCCTACAGTCCTCAGGAGAAAAACTGTTTTTT. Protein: CASSLQSSGEKLFF.